This T cell receptor (beta chain) derives from a study of CD8 T cells in Susac syndrome. Patients with Susac syndrome showed fulfilment of recently defined diagnostic criteria for definite or probable disease. Through negative isolation, CD4+ and CD8+ T cells were obtained, while TEMRA cells were enriched using FACS. Points on this clonotype: Its target is unknown.

Regarding the study as a whole: Clonal expansion of CD8+ cells in Susac peaked in TEMRA cells (and in active patients).

In germline, CDR1 is DFQATT, CDR2 SNEGSKA (reference sequence). The CDR3 extends over 16 amino acids. V was clipped by 0 bases and J by 8 bases; unmatched bases: 8. The RNA, roughly 0.5 to 1 ug, was put through reverse transcription using random hexamers. MiXCR, run by TCRdb on the immunoSEQ multiplex PCR reads, gives a single entry per CDR3 protein. The table shows about 80,000 distinct CDR3 sequences, with roughly 95% occurring only once. The clonotype comes from a human donor with Susac syndrome. J is TRBJ2-1 and V is TRBV20-1, with 12 bases aligning to TRBD2. The sample was CD8+ T cells from PBMCs. This CDR3 is CSARDMRTSGTDEQFF. CDR3 sequence (DNA): TGCAGTGCTAGAGATATGCGGACTAGCGGGACCGATGAGCAGTTCTTC.